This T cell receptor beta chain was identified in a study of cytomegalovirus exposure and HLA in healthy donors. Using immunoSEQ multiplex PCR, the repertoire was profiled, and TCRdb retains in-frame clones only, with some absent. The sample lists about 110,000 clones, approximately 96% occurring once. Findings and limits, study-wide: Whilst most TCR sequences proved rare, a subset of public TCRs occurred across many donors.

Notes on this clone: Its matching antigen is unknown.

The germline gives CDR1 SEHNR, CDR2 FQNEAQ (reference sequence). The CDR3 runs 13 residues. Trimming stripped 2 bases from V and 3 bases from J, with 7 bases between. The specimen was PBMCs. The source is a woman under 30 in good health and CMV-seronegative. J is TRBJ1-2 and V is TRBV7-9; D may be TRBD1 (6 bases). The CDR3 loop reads CASSLWTDYGYTF. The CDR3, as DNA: TGTGCCAGCAGCTTATGGACAGACTATGGCTACACCTTC.